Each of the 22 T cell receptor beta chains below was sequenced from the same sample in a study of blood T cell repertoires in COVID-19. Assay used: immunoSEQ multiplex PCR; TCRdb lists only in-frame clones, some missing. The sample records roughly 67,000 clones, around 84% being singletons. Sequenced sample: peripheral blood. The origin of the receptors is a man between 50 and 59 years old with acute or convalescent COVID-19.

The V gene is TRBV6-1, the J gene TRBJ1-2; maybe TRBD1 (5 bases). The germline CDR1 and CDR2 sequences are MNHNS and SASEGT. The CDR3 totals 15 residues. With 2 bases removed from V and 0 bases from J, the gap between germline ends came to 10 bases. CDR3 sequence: CASSERQQSNYGYTF. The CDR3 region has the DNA TGTGCCAGCAGTGAAAGACAGCAATCTAACTATGGCTACACCTTC.

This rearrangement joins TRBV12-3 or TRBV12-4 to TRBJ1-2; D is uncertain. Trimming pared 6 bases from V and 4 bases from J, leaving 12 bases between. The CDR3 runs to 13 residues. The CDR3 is CASSLTVPYGYTF. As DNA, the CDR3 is TGTGCCAGCAGCCTAACAGTCCCCTATGGCTACACCTTC.

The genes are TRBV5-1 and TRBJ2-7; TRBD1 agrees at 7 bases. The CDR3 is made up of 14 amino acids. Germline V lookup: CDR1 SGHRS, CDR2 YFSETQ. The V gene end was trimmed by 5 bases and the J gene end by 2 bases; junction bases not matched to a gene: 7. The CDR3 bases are TGCGCCAGCAGGGGTACTCAGGGGGCCTACGAGCAGTACTTC. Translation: CASRGTQGAYEQYF.

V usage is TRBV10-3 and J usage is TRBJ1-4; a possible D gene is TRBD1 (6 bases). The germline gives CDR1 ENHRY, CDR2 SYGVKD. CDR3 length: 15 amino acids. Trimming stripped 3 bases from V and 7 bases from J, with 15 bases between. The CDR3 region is CAISDAGTLSEKLFF. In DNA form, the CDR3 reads TGTGCCATCAGTGACGCCGGGACACTGAGTGAAAAACTGTTTTTT.

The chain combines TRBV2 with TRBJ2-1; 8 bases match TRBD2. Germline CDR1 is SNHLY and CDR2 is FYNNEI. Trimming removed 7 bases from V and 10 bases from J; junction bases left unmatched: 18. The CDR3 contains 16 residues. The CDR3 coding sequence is TGTGCCAGCAACCCTCGAGGGACTAGGAGGGTAGGAGAGCAGTTCTTC. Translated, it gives CASNPRGTRRVGEQFF.

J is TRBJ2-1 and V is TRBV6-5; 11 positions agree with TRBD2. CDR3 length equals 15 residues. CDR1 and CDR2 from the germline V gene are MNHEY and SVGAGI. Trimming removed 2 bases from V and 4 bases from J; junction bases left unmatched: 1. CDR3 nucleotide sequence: TGTGCCAGCAGTTACGGGACTAGCGGTTACAATGAGCAGTTCTTC. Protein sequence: CASSYGTSGYNEQFF.

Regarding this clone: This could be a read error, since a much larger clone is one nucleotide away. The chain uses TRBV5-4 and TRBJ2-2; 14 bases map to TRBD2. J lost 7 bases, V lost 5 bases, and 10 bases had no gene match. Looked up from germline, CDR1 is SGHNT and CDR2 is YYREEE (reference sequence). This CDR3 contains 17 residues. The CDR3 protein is CASRAGLAGGNIGELFF. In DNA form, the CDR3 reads TGTGCCAGCAGAGCAGGACTAGCGGGAGGTAATATCGGGGAGCTGTTTTTT.

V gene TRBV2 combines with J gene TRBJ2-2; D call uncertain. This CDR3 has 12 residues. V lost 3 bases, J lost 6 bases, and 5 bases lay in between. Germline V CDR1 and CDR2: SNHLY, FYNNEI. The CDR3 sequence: CASSDYSGELFF. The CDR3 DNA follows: TGTGCCAGCAGTGACTACTCCGGGGAGCTGTTTTTT. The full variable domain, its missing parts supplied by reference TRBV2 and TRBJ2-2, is EPEVTQTPSHQVTQMGQEVILRCVPISNHLYFYWYRQILGQKVEFLVSFYNNEISEKSEIFDDQFSVERPDGSNFTLKIRSTKLEDSAMYFCASSDYSGELFFGEGSRLTVL.

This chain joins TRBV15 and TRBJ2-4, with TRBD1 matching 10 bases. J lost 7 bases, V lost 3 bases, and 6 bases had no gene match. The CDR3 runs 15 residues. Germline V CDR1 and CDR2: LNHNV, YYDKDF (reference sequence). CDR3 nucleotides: TGTGCCACCAGCAGGGTGACAGGGGGCAGGAACATTCAGTACTTC. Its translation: CATSRVTGGRNIQYF.

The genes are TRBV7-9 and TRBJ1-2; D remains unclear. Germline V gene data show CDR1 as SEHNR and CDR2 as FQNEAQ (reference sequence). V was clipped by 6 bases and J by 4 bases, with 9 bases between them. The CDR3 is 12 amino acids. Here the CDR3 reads CASRASGYGYTF. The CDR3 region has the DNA TGTGCCAGCAGGGCTTCGGGCTATGGCTACACCTTC.

The CDR3, as DNA: TGCGCCAGCAGCACAGAGACGGGACAGGGCTCGAACTATGGCTACACCTTC. Its protein is CASSTETGQGSNYGYTF. J is TRBJ1-2 and V is TRBV5-1, with 9 bases identical to TRBD1. With V trimmed by 4 bases and J by 2 bases, 12 bases remained unmatched. Germline lookup yields CDR1 SGHRS and CDR2 YFSETQ. The CDR3 runs 17 residues.

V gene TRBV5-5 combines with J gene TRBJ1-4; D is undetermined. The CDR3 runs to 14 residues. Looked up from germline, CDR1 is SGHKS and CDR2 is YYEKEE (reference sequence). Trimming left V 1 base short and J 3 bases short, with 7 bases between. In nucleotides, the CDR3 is TGTGCCAGCAGCTTGATGGCAGCTAATGAAAAACTGTTTTTT. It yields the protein CASSLMAANEKLFF.

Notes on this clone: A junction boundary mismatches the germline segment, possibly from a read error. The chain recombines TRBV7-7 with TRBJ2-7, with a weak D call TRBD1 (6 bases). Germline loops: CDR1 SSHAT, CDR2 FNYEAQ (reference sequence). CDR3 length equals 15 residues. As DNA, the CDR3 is TGTGCTAGCAGCCCGGCGACAGGTCGAGGCTTCGAGCAGTACTTC. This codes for CASSPATGRGFEQYF.

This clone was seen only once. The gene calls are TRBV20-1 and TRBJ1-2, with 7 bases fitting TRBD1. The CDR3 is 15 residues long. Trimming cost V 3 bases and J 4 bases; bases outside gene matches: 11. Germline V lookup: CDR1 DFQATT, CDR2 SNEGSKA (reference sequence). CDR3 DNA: TGCAGTGCTAGTGTCTCTAACAGGGGTACCTATGGCTACACCTTC. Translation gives CSASVSNRGTYGYTF.

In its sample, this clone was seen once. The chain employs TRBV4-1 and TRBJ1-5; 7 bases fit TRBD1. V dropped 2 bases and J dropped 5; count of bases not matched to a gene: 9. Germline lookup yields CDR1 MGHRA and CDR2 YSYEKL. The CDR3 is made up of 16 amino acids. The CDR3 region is CASSQSGAGGDQPQHF. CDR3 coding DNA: TGCGCCAGCAGCCAATCAGGGGCAGGGGGAGATCAGCCCCAGCATTTT.

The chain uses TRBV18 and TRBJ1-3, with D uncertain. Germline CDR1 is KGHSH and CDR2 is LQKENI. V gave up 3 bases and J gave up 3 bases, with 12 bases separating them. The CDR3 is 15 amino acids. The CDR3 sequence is CASSPSSGFGNTIYF. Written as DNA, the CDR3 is TGTGCCAGCTCACCGTCATCCGGGTTTGGAAACACCATATATTTT.

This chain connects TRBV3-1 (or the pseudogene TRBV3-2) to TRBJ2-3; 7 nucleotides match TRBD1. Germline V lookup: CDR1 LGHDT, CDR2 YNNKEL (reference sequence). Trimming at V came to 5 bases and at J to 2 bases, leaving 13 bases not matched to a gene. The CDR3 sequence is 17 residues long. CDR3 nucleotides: TGTGCCAGCAGCTTGTCAACTTCCGGGACAGCCACAGATACGCAGTATTTT. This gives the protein CASSLSTSGTATDTQYF.

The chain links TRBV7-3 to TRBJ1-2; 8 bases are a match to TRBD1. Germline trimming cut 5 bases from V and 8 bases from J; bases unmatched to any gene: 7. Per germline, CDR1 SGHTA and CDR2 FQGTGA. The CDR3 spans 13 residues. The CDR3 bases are TGTGCCAGCAGCCCCTCGGGACAGGAGGGCTACACCTTC. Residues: CASSPSGQEGYTF.

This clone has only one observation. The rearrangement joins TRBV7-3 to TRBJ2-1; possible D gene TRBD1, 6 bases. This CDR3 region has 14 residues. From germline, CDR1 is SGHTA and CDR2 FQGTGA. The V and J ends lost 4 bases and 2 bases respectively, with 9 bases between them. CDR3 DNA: TGTGCCAGCAGCTGGGACACTACCTACAATGAGCAGTTCTTC. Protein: CASSWDTTYNEQFF.

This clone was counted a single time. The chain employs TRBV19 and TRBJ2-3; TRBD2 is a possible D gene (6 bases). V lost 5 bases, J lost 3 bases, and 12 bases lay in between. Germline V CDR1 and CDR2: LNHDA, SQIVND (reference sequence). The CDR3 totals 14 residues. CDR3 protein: CASSFGGRTDTQYF. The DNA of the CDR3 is TGTGCCAGTAGTTTTGGAGGGAGGACAGATACGCAGTATTTT.

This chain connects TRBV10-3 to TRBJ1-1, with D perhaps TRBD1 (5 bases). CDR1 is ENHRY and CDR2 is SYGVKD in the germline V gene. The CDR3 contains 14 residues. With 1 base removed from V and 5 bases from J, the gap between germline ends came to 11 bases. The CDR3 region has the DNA TGTGCCATCAGTGAGTATGGGGGGGGGACTGAAGCTTTCTTT. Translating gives CAISEYGGGTEAFF.

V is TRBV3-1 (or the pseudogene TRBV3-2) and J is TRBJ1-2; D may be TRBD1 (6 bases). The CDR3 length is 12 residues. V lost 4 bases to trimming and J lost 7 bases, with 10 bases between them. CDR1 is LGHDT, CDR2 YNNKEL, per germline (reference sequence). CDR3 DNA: TGTGCCAGCAGCCCCAGGGGACGTGGCTACACCTTC. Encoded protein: CASSPRGRGYTF.